This entry lists 13 T cell receptor beta chains sequenced from one sample in a study of beta chain features in type 1 diabetes. Since all of the isolated RNA was reverse transcribed, expressed TCRB transcripts were what got sequenced. Using immunoSEQ multiplex PCR, the repertoire was profiled, and TCRdb retains in-frame clones only, with some absent. The repertoire has about 660,000 clones, over 13% of them found once; the top ten carry 0.035% to 0.045%. Antigens for these TCRs are unknown. Findings and limits, study-wide: TCRB CDR3s were moderately but significantly shorter in Type 1 diabetes patients in all four CD4+ subsets.

The sample taken for sequencing was naive CD4+ T cells from blood. All receptors derive from a man aged 18 to 29 with type 1 diabetes.

The rearrangement joins TRBV6-6 to TRBJ2-3; possible D gene TRBD2, 6 bases. V lost 2 bases and J 5 bases, leaving 11 bases between the germline ends. The CDR3 extends over 14 amino acids. Germline loops: CDR1 MNHNY, CDR2 SVGAGI (reference sequence). The CDR3 sequence: CASSYVVGGDTQYF. Here the CDR3 DNA reads TGTGCCAGCAGTTACGTTGTGGGGGGAGATACGCAGTATTTT.

V usage is TRBV28 and J usage is TRBJ2-7; 13 nucleotides match TRBD2. V lost 8 bases to trimming and J lost 6 bases; unmatched junction nucleotides: 7. The CDR3 loop spans 14 amino acids. CDR1 is MDHEN and CDR2 is SYDVKM in the germline V gene. The CDR3, as DNA: TGTGCCAGCGGGACTAGCGGGAAACTGGCCGAGCAGTACTTC. It is translated as CASGTSGKLAEQYF.

This clone turned up a few times. This chain connects TRBV30 to TRBJ1-1, with 10 bases matching TRBD1. V was pared by 4 bases and J by 2 bases, with 10 bases of the junction left unmatched. In germline, CDR1 is GTSNPN, CDR2 SVGIG (reference sequence). The CDR3 runs to 16 residues. The CDR3 DNA reads as TGTGCCTGGACCTATGCGACAGGGGGCAGAAACACTGAAGCTTTCTTT. Translation gives CAWTYATGGRNTEAFF.

This chain uses TRBV7-3 with TRBJ2-6; D might be TRBD1 or TRBD2, each matching 6 bases. There are 19 residues in the CDR3. Germline CDR1 reads SGHTA; CDR2 reads FQGTGA. Trimming pared 4 bases from V and 1 base from J, leaving 20 bases between. The CDR3 here is CASSSRNREAWSGANVLTF. DNA for the CDR3: TGTGCCAGCAGCTCCCGAAACAGGGAGGCTTGGTCTGGGGCCAACGTCCTGACTTTC.

This clone was counted a few times. The J gene is TRBJ2-5, the V gene TRBV30; 7 positions match TRBD1. J lost 6 bases, V lost 3 bases, and 7 bases had no gene match. Germline-derived CDR1 and CDR2 are GTSNPN and SVGIG (reference sequence). CDR3 length: 13 amino acids. The CDR3 region is CAWRDTGAKTQYF. The CDR3 DNA reads TGTGCCTGGAGGGACACAGGGGCAAAGACCCAGTACTTC. Drawing the rest from reference TRBV30 and TRBJ2-5, the complete variable domain is SQTIHQWPATLVQPVGSPLSLECTVEGTSNPNLYWYRQAAGRGLQLLFYSVGIGQISSEVPQNLSASRPQDRQFILSSKKLLLSDSGFYLCAWRDTGAKTQYFGPGTRLLVL.

There are a few counts of this clone. CDR3 sequence: CASSLEGNTIYF. The CDR3 nucleotides read TGTGCCAGCAGTCTGGAAGGAAACACCATATATTTT. The V call is TRBV25-1, the J call TRBJ1-3; D is undetermined. Germline-derived CDR1 and CDR2 are MGHDK and SYGVNS. The CDR3 is 12 amino acids. The V gene lost 5 bases and the J gene lost 4 bases, with 6 bases spanning the gap.

This clone came up a few times. V usage is TRBV9 and J usage is TRBJ1-2; D remains unclear. The CDR3 consists of 13 residues. From germline, CDR1 is SGDLS and CDR2 YYNGEE. V gave up 0 bases and J gave up 1 base, with 4 bases separating them. CDR3 sequence: CASSVENNYGYTF. The CDR3 nucleotides are TGTGCCAGCAGCGTAGAGAATAACTATGGCTACACCTTC.

This clone was seen more than once but under ten times. The chain joins TRBV30 to TRBJ2-5; 9 positions match TRBD2. Germline CDR1 reads GTSNPN; CDR2 reads SVGIG (reference sequence). Trimming at V came to 0 bases and at J to 2 bases, leaving 4 bases not matched to a gene. The CDR3 sequence is 15 residues long. The CDR3 here is CAWSVGLALQETQYF. The CDR3 DNA reads as TGTGCCTGGAGTGTGGGACTAGCCTTACAAGAGACCCAGTACTTC.

The V call is TRBV29-1, the J call TRBJ2-7; no definite D call. This CDR3 is built from 12 residues. CDR1 SQVTM and CDR2 ANQGSEA come from the germline V gene. Trimming took off 4 bases at V and 6 bases at J, with 13 bases between the two ends. The CDR3 DNA sequence: TGCAGCGTTGGGGGTGGCACGGGCGAGCAGTACTTC. Its translation is CSVGGGTGEQYF.

CDR3 coding DNA: TGTGCCACCAGCTCCCCGGGACAGGGTGGCGCTGAAGCTTTCTTT. As protein: CATSSPGQGGAEAFF. The chain is built from TRBV15 and TRBJ1-1; 9 nucleotides agree with TRBD1. CDR1 and CDR2 (germline): LNHNV, YYDKDF (reference sequence). There are 15 residues in the CDR3. V trimming: 5 bases; J trimming: 6 bases; junction bases outside the gene matches: 10. Drawing the rest from reference TRBV15 and TRBJ1-1, the complete variable domain is DAMVIQNPRYQVTQFGKPVTLSCSQTLNHNVMYWYQQKSSQAPKLLFHYYDKDFNNEADTPDNFQSRRPNTSFCFLDIRSPGLGDTAMYLCATSSPGQGGAEAFFGQGTRLTVV.

In its sample, this clone was seen a few times. This chain's CDR3 is CASSRIGVYEQYF. CDR3 DNA: TGTGCCAGCAGCCGTATTGGAGTCTACGAGCAGTACTTC. This chain uses TRBV14 with TRBJ2-7, with unresolved D. The CDR3 is made up of 13 amino acids. Germline CDR1 reads SGHDN; CDR2 reads FVKESK. Trimming took off 4 bases at V and 3 bases at J, with 10 bases between the two ends.

V usage is TRBV28 and J usage is TRBJ2-1; 9 bases are shared with TRBD1. The CDR3 has 17 amino acids. The germline CDR1 and CDR2 sequences are MDHEN and SYDVKM. J lost 7 bases, V lost 4 bases, and 14 bases had no gene match. The CDR3 loop reads CASSYLTGQGALNEQFF. CDR3 DNA sequence: TGTGCCAGCAGTTACTTAACGGGACAGGGAGCCTTAAATGAGCAGTTCTTC.

This clone was seen a few times. The chain links TRBV2 to TRBJ2-5, with 8 bases lining up with TRBD2. V lost 8 bases and J lost 5; bases outside the gene matches: 10. The germline V gene encodes CDR1 SNHLY and CDR2 FYNNEI. The CDR3 covers 14 residues. The CDR3 region has the DNA TGTGCCAGCGGGGATAGCGGGGCGTGGGAGACCCAGTACTTC. Translation: CASGDSGAWETQYF.